The 8 T cell receptor beta chains below come from one sample, sequenced in a study of regulatory T cells in long-lasting Graves disease. Time point: newly diagnosed GD, antithyroid drugs for less than 3 months. The TCR library was made from RNA that had been extracted from PBMCs in TRIzol. CDR3 regions were amplified by Arm-PCR using iRepertoire HTBI primers to build TCR beta libraries. TCRdb called the multiplex PCR reads again in MiXCR, with one record for every CDR3 protein. Here the sample spans about 530,000 distinct CDR3 sequences, roughly a sixth being singletons. In addition, the sample was reused for a study of T cells in Graves' hyperthyroidism and ophthalmopathy.

Sequenced material: peripheral blood mononuclear cells (PBMCs), taken at new diagnosis, from a patient treated with antithyroid drugs. The receptors shown here come from a woman aged 35-65 years with Graves disease.

At least ten counts were recorded for this clonotype. The rearrangement joins TRBV2 to TRBJ2-7; no clear D. CDR3 length: 12 residues. Germline V CDR1 and CDR2: SNHLY, FYNNEI. Trimming removed 6 bases at V and 0 bases at J, with 6 bases between. The CDR3 protein is CASRIISYEQYF. CDR3 in DNA: TGTGCCAGCAGAATAATCTCCTACGAGCAGTACTTC.

This clonotype was recorded many times. The chain carries TRBV2 and TRBJ2-7; TRBD1 or TRBD2 may be the D gene (5 bases each). V lost 6 bases to trimming and J lost 3 bases, with 15 bases between them. The CDR3 is made up of 14 amino acids. Germline V gives CDR1 SNHLY, CDR2 FYNNEI. The CDR3 loop is CASRTGTLFYEQYF. The CDR3 region has the DNA TGTGCCAGCAGGACCGGGACCCTCTTCTACGAGCAGTACTTC.

The genes are TRBV30 and TRBJ2-7; weak D call: TRBD2 (5 bases). Germline CDR1 GTSNPN, CDR2 SVGIG (reference sequence). V lost 1 base, J lost 7 bases, and 11 bases lay in between. This CDR3 has 12 residues. The CDR3 nucleotides are TGTGCCTGGAGTGCGCATGAGGGAGAGCAGTACTTC. Encoded protein: CAWSAHEGEQYF.

This chain connects TRBV20-1 to TRBJ2-3; TRBD1 might be the D (5 bases). Germline CDR1 DFQATT, CDR2 SNEGSKA (reference sequence). The CDR3 sequence is 12 residues long. The V end lost 7 bases, the J end lost 2 bases, and 10 bases lay between the germline ends. The CDR3 region is CSVGLYTDTQYF. The CDR3 DNA follows: TGCAGTGTGGGGCTCTACACAGATACGCAGTATTTT.

The chain joins TRBV12-3 or TRBV12-4 to TRBJ2-5; 7 nucleotides align to TRBD1. Losses at the gene ends were 5 bases for V and 2 bases for J; bases not matched to a gene: 8. There are 15 residues in the CDR3. The CDR3 nucleotides read TGTGCCAGCAGTAGTCCCGGGACAGTTCAAGAGACCCAGTACTTC. This codes for CASSSPGTVQETQYF.

This clonotype was detected a few times. The rearrangement joins TRBV29-1 to TRBJ1-2; possibly TRBD1 for D (5 bases). The length of the CDR3 is 12 residues. V was trimmed by 4 bases and J by 4 bases, leaving 10 bases between them. The germline V gene has CDR1 SQVTM and CDR2 ANQGSEA. The DNA for the CDR3 is TGCAGCGTTGGGGAGGGGAGCTATGGCTACACCTTC. It translates to CSVGEGSYGYTF.

This clonotype was counted many times. V gene TRBV11-2 combines with J gene TRBJ2-7; D tentatively reads TRBD1 or TRBD2 (5 bases each). Looked up from germline, CDR1 is SGHAT and CDR2 is FQNNGV. The CDR3 runs 15 residues. Trimming pared 9 bases from V and 3 bases from J, leaving 21 bases between. The DNA for the CDR3 is TGTGCCAGTAACTTTAGAATGGGGGTCCTCTACGAGCAGTACTTC. Amino acids: CASNFRMGVLYEQYF.

This clonotype turned up a few times. An end of the junction differs from the germline gene, which may be a read error. The genes are TRBV20-1 and TRBJ1-5; D unresolved. The germline gives CDR1 DFQATT, CDR2 SNEGSKA (reference sequence). CDR3 length equals 15 residues. The chain's CDR3 is CSARDRREAHQAQHF. For the CDR3, the DNA is TGCAGTGCTAGAGATCGGAGGGAGGCCCATCAGGCCCAGCATTTT.